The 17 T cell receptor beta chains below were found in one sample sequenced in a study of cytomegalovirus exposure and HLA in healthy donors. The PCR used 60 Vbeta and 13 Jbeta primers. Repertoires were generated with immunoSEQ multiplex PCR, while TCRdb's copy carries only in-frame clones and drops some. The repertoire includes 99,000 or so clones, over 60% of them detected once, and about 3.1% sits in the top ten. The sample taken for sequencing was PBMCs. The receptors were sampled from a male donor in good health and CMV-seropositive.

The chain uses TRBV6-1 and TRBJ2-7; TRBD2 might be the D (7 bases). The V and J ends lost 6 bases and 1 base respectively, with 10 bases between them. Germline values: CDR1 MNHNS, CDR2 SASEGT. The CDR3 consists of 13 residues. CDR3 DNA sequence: TGTGCCAGCAGAGGGGGAGGGTCCTACGAGCAGTACTTC. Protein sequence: CASRGGGSYEQYF.

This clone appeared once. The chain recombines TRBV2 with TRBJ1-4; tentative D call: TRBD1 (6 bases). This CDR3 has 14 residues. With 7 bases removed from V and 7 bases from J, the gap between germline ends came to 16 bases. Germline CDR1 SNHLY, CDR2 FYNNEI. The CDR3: CASNYREWGEKLFF. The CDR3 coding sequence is TGTGCCAGCAATTACAGGGAGTGGGGTGAAAAACTGTTTTTT.

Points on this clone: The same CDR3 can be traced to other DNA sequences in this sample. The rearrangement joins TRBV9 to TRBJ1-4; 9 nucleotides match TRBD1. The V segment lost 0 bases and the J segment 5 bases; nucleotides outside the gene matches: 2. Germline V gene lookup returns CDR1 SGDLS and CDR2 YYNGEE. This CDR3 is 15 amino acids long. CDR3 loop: CASSVEGTGNEKLFF. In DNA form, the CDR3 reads TGTGCCAGCAGCGTAGAAGGGACAGGGAATGAAAAACTGTTTTTT.

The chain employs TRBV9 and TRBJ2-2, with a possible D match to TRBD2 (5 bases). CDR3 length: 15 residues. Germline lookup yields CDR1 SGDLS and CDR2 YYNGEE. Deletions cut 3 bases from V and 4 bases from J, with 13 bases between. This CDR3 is CASSARTEVTGELFF. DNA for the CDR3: TGTGCCAGCAGCGCTAGGACGGAGGTCACCGGGGAGCTGTTTTTT. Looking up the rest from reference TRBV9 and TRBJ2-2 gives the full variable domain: DSGVTQTPKHLITATGQRVTLRCSPRSGDLSVYWYQQSLDQGLQFLIQYYNGEERAKGNILERFSAQQFPDLHSELNLSSLELGDSALYFCASSARTEVTGELFFGEGSRLTVL.

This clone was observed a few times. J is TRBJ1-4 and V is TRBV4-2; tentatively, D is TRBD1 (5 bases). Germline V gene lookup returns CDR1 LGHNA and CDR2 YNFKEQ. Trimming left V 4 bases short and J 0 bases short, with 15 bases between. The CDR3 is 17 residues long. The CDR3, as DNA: TGTGCCAGCAGCCGGCAGGGATCGACAGCAACTAATGAAAAACTGTTTTTT. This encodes CASSRQGSTATNEKLFF.

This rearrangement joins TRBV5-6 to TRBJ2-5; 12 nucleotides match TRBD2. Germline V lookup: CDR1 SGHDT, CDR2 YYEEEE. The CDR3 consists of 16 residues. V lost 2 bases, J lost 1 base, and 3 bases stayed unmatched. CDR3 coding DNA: TGTGCCAGCAGCTTTAGACTAGCGGGGGCCCAAGAGACCCAGTACTTC. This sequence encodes CASSFRLAGAQETQYF.

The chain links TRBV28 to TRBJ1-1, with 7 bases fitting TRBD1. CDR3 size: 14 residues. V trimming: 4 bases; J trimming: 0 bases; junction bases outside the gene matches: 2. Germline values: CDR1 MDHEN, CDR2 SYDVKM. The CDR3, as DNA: TGTGCCAGCAGTTCGGGACAGATGAACACTGAAGCTTTCTTT. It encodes CASSSGQMNTEAFF.

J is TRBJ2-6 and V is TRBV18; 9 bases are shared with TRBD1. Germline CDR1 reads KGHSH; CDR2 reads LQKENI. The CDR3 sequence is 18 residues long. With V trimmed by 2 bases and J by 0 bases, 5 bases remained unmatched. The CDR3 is CASSPGQGMSSGANVLTF. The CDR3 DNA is TGTGCCAGCTCACCAGGACAGGGGATGAGCTCTGGGGCCAACGTCCTGACTTTC.

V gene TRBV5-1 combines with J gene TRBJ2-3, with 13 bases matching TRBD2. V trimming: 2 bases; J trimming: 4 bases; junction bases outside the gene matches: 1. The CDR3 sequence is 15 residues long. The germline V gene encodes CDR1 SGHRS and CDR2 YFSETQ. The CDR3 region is CASSLLAGGPDTQYF. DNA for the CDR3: TGCGCCAGCAGCTTACTAGCGGGGGGGCCAGATACGCAGTATTTT.

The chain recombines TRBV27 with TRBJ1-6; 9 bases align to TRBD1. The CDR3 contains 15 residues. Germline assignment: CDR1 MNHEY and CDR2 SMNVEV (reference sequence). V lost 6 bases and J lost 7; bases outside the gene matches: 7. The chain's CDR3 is CASSLQGAPNSPLHF. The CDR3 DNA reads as TGTGCCAGCAGCTTACAGGGGGCTCCGAATTCACCCCTCCACTTT.

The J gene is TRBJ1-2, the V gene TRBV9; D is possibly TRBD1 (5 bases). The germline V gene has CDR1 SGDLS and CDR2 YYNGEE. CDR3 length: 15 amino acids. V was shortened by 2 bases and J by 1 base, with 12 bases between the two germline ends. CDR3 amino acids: CASSVDPDSNYGYTF. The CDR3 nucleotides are TGTGCCAGCAGCGTGGACCCTGACAGTAACTATGGCTACACCTTC.

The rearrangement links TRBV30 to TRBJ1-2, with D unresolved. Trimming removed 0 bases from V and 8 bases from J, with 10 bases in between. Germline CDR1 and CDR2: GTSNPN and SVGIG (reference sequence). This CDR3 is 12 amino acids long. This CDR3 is CAWSVSETGYTF. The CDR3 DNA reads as TGTGCCTGGAGTGTATCGGAGACGGGCTACACCTTC.

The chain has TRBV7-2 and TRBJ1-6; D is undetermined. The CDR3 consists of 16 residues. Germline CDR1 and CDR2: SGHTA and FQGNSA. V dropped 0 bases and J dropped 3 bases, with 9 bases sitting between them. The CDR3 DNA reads TGTGCCAGCAGCTTAGCCAGTTCCAACTATAATTCACCCCTCCACTTT. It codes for CASSLASSNYNSPLHF.

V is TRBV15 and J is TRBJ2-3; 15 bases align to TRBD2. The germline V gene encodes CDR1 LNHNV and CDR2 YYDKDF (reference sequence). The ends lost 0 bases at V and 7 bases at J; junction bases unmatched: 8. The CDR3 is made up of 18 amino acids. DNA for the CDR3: TGTGCCACCAGCAGAGAAGTGGGACTAGCGGGGGGTGGATATACGCAGTATTTT. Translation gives CATSREVGLAGGGYTQYF. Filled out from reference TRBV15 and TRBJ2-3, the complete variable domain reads DAMVIQNPRYQVTQFGKPVTLSCSQTLNHNVMYWYQQKSSQAPKLLFHYYDKDFNNEADTPDNFQSRRPNTSFCFLDIRSPGLGDTAMYLCATSREVGLAGGGYTQYFGPGTRLTVL.

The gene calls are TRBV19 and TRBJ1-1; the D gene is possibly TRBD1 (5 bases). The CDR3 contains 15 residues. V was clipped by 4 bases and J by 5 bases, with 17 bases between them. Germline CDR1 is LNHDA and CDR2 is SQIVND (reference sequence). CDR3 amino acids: CASSNGDWGGTEAFF. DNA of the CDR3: TGTGCCAGTAGTAATGGGGATTGGGGGGGAACTGAAGCTTTCTTT.

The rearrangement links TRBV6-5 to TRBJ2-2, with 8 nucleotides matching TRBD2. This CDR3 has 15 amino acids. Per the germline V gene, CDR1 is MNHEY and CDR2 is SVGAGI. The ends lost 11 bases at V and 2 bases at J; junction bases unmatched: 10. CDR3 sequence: CAARERGINTGELFF. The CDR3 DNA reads TGTGCCGCCCGAGAGCGGGGGATAAACACCGGGGAGCTGTTTTTT.

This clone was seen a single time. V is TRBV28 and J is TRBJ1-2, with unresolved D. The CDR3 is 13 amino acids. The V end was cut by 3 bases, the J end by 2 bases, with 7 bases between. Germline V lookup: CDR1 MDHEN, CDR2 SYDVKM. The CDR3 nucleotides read TGTGCCAGCAGTTTTGGGCAGAACTATGGCTACACCTTC. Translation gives CASSFGQNYGYTF.